These 11 T cell receptor beta chains originate from one sample sequenced in a study of cytomegalovirus exposure and HLA in healthy donors. The repertoire was sequenced with immunoSEQ multiplex PCR; TCRdb's copy has only in-frame clones and lacks some. There are some 69,000 clones in the sample; around 97% occur only once, and 2% to 2.5% lies in the top ten. Material: PBMCs. Source of these receptors: a man aged 18 to 30 in good health and CMV-seronegative.

The chain employs TRBV7-8 and TRBJ2-7, with 9 nucleotides matching TRBD2. There are 16 residues in the CDR3. With V trimmed by 5 bases and J by 0 bases, 8 bases remained unmatched. The germline V gene encodes CDR1 SGHVS and CDR2 FQNEAQ. CDR3 amino acids: CASSTRLAAFSYEQYF. The CDR3 DNA reads as TGTGCCAGCAGCACTAGACTAGCGGCTTTCTCCTACGAGCAGTACTTC.

J is TRBJ1-2 and V is TRBV25-1; unclear D gene. There are 15 residues in the CDR3. Germline CDR1 MGHDK, CDR2 SYGVNS. Trimming pared 6 bases from V and 7 bases from J, leaving 21 bases between. CDR3 coding DNA: TGTGCCAGCAGAGGAATCGGAACAGTCTCATCTGGCTACACCTTC. Protein: CASRGIGTVSSGYTF.

The chain combines TRBV9 with TRBJ2-7, with unresolved D. V was shortened by 0 bases and J by 0 bases, with 7 bases between the two germline ends. CDR3 length: 14 residues. Germline V gene sequence: CDR1 SGDLS, CDR2 YYNGEE. Here the CDR3 DNA reads TGTGCCAGCAGCGTAGGGAGCATCTCCTACGAGCAGTACTTC. It translates to CASSVGSISYEQYF.

This sequence joins TRBV18 and TRBJ2-3, with TRBD2 matching over 10 bases. The germline V gene encodes CDR1 KGHSH and CDR2 LQKENI. The CDR3 sequence is 15 residues long. Trimming removed 0 bases from V and 3 bases from J; junction bases left unmatched: 0. The CDR3 spells CASSPPGLATDTQYF. The DNA for the CDR3 is TGTGCCAGCTCACCACCGGGACTAGCGACAGATACGCAGTATTTT.

The chain has TRBV6-5 and TRBJ2-1; 10 bases match TRBD1. The CDR3 has 14 residues. The germline V gene encodes CDR1 MNHEY and CDR2 SVGAGI. Trimming at V came to 6 bases and at J to 5 bases, leaving 4 bases not matched to a gene. This chain's CDR3 is CASSRGTGDNEQFF. For the CDR3, the DNA is TGTGCCAGCAGCCGCGGGACAGGGGACAATGAGCAGTTCTTC.

V gene TRBV2 combines with J gene TRBJ2-1; 9 bases align to TRBD2. The CDR3 covers 15 residues. Germline CDR1 and CDR2: SNHLY and FYNNEI. The V segment lost 6 bases and the J segment 8 bases; nucleotides outside the gene matches: 11. The CDR3 nucleotides are TGTGCCAGCAGCCCCGGGACTAGCACCTCAGATGAGCAGTTCTTC. It translates to CASSPGTSTSDEQFF. The full variable domain, with the rest looked up from reference TRBV2 and TRBJ2-1, is EPEVTQTPSHQVTQMGQEVILRCVPISNHLYFYWYRQILGQKVEFLVSFYNNEISEKSEIFDDQFSVERPDGSNFTLKIRSTKLEDSAMYFCASSPGTSTSDEQFFGPGTRLTVL.

This clone occurred once. J is TRBJ1-3 and V is TRBV6-5; D unclear. V was trimmed by 7 bases and J by 4 bases, leaving 17 bases between them. Germline V gene lookup returns CDR1 MNHEY and CDR2 SVGAGI. CDR3 size: 15 residues. In DNA, the CDR3 is TGTGCCAGCACTAACGGAGGGTTCCCGGGAAACACCATATATTTT. The encoded protein is CASTNGGFPGNTIYF.

This clone was seen only once. V gene TRBV11-2 combines with J gene TRBJ2-2, with D uncertain. Germline V gene sequence: CDR1 SGHAT, CDR2 FQNNGV. CDR3 length: 12 amino acids. Trimming removed 2 bases at V and 6 bases at J, with 4 bases between. The CDR3 nucleotides are TGTGCCAGCAGCTTACTGTCCGGGGAGCTGTTTTTT. This gives the protein CASSLLSGELFF.

The V and J genes are TRBV18 and TRBJ1-3; possible D gene TRBD1, 5 bases. From germline, CDR1 is KGHSH and CDR2 LQKENI. The CDR3 sequence is 14 residues long. V lost 3 bases to trimming and J lost 0 bases, with 6 bases between them. CDR3 region: CASSPDSSGNTIYF. CDR3 coding DNA: TGTGCCAGCTCACCCGACAGCTCTGGAAACACCATATATTTT.

V is TRBV28 and J is TRBJ2-7, with 7 positions matching TRBD1. The CDR3 contains 13 residues. Germline V lookup: CDR1 MDHEN, CDR2 SYDVKM. J was trimmed by 2 bases and V by 6 bases; bases with no gene match: 4. The CDR3 bases are TGTGCCAGCAGCCCGGGACAGACCTACGAGCAGTACTTC. Its translation: CASSPGQTYEQYF.

The gene calls are TRBV27 and TRBJ1-5; the D is unclear. The CDR3 sequence is 14 residues long. Germline V gives CDR1 MNHEY, CDR2 SMNVEV (reference sequence). Trimming shortened V by 2 bases and J by 2 bases, and 7 bases separated the two germline ends. CDR3 loop: CASSLREGNQPQHF. In nucleotides, the CDR3 is TGTGCCAGCAGTTTACGGGAAGGCAATCAGCCCCAGCATTTT.